A single sample gave rise to the 15 T cell receptor beta chains below, sequenced in a study of response to subunit inactivated influenza vaccine. TCRdb called the RT-PCR reads again in MiXCR, with one record for every CDR3 protein. Seen here are about 500,000 distinct CDR3 sequences, 16% observed once, and the top ten hold less than 4%. Source: CD4+ T cells sorted from PBMCs, taken roughly 24 months after vaccination. Every receptor here comes from a man between 50 and 75 years old who received an inactivated influenza vaccine.

This chain links TRBV5-1 with TRBJ1-3, with TRBD1 as a possible D gene (5 bases). Trimming left V 5 bases short and J 2 bases short, with 17 bases between. CDR3 size: 16 residues. CDR1 is SGHRS, CDR2 YFSETQ, per germline. CDR3 loop: CASSLGWGSAGNTIYF. DNA of the CDR3: TGCGCCAGCAGTCTTGGTTGGGGCTCGGCTGGAAACACCATATATTTT.

This clonotype was seen more than once but under ten times. This chain connects TRBV14 to TRBJ2-1; tentative D call: TRBD2 (5 bases). V shed 3 bases and J shed 3 bases, with 9 bases lying between them. This CDR3 is built from 14 residues. Germline CDR1 reads SGHDN; CDR2 reads FVKESK. The CDR3 nucleotides read TGTGCCAGCAGCCAGATGGGGAGCTACAATGAGCAGTTCTTC. It yields the protein CASSQMGSYNEQFF.

This clonotype was detected ten times or more. V and J are TRBV5-5 and TRBJ2-7, with D possibly matching TRBD2 (5 bases). The CDR3 runs 13 residues. Germline V gene data show CDR1 as SGHKS and CDR2 as YYEKEE (reference sequence). Deletions cut 0 bases from V and 6 bases from J, with 10 bases between. The CDR3 DNA reads TGTGCCAGCAGCTTGGGACTAACCGTCGAGCAGTACTTC. This codes for CASSLGLTVEQYF.

This clonotype has just a few counts. The CDR3 bases are TGTGCCAGCAGCTTAGCCCCCCAGCGGGCCTACGAGCAGTACTTC. Protein sequence: CASSLAPQRAYEQYF. The genes are TRBV7-2 and TRBJ2-7, with D possibly TRBD2 on 6 matching bases. The germline CDR1 and CDR2 sequences are SGHTA and FQGNSA. Between the trimmed V and J ends, which lost 0 bases and 2 bases, there was a span of 11 bases. The CDR3 consists of 15 residues.

This chain joins TRBV2 and TRBJ2-1; D is tentatively TRBD1 or TRBD2 (6 bases each). The V end was cut by 2 bases, the J end by 7 bases, with 15 bases between. Germline V gene data show CDR1 as SNHLY and CDR2 as FYNNEI. This CDR3 region has 15 residues. The CDR3 region is CASSETRGQSNEQFF. Here the CDR3 DNA reads TGTGCCAGCAGTGAAACACGGGGGCAGTCGAATGAGCAGTTCTTC.

This clonotype was observed a few times. The chain has TRBV7-8 and TRBJ2-3; D not certain. The V and J ends lost 1 base and 2 bases respectively, with 7 bases between them. In germline, CDR1 is SGHVS, CDR2 FQNEAQ. This CDR3 has 14 amino acids. CDR3 in DNA: TGTGCCAGCAGCTTAGAGGCACTCACAGATACGCAGTATTTT. It specifies CASSLEALTDTQYF.

The table lists this clonotype with a few counts. CDR3 DNA: TGTGCCAGTAGTCCACAGGGTTTCGATCAGCCCCAGCATTTT. Translating it yields CASSPQGFDQPQHF. The V gene is TRBV19, the J gene TRBJ1-5; the D gene is possibly TRBD1 (6 bases). The CDR3 contains 14 residues. V lost 5 bases and J lost 5, with 13 bases in between. Germline V lookup: CDR1 LNHDA, CDR2 SQIVND (reference sequence).

This clonotype has only a few counts. The CDR3 protein is CASTRQEKTQYF. The CDR3 DNA sequence: TGTGCCAGCACCCGACAGGAGAAGACCCAGTACTTC. V usage is TRBV28 and J usage is TRBJ2-5; maybe TRBD1 (6 bases). V dropped 7 bases and J dropped 6 bases, with 12 bases sitting between them. The CDR3 covers 12 residues. CDR1 and CDR2 from the germline V gene are MDHEN and SYDVKM.

The gene calls are TRBV3-1 and TRBJ2-7; unclear D gene. Trimming shortened V by 1 base and J by 1 base, and 8 bases separated the two germline ends. CDR3 size: 14 residues. CDR1 is LGHDT and CDR2 is YNNKEL in the germline V gene (reference sequence). CDR3 coding DNA: TGTGCCAGCAGCCAAGCACCGGCGTCCTACGAGCAGTACTTC. This codes for CASSQAPASYEQYF.

The genes are TRBV10-3 and TRBJ2-7; D may be TRBD1 (7 bases). CDR1 is ENHRY, CDR2 SYGVKD, per germline. V was trimmed by 3 bases and J by 2 bases, leaving 14 bases between them. The CDR3 contains 15 residues. CDR3 in DNA: TGTGCCATCAGTGACCAGGCAGGGGGGACCTACGAGCAGTACTTC. Amino acids: CAISDQAGGTYEQYF.

Worth noting for this clonotype: A much larger clone differs by one base, so this may be a read error. The chain has TRBV7-2 and TRBJ2-7, with 13 bases lining up with TRBD2. Per germline, CDR1 SGHTA and CDR2 FQGNSA. Trimming took 9 bases from V and 7 from J; bases not matched to a gene: 12. The CDR3 spans 15 residues. CDR3 sequence (DNA): TGTGCCAGAAGTTATACTAGCGGGAGGGAAGGGGAGCAGTACTTC. Translated, it gives CARSYTSGREGEQYF.

The chain couples TRBV2 to TRBJ1-5; TRBD1 agrees at 8 bases. J lost 0 bases, V lost 7 bases, and 5 bases had no gene match. CDR3 size: 15 residues. The germline V gene has CDR1 SNHLY and CDR2 FYNNEI. CDR3 sequence (DNA): TGTGCCAGCACCGTTGACAGGGGTAGCAATCAGCCCCAGCATTTT. Protein: CASTVDRGSNQPQHF.

The chain is built from TRBV6-1 and TRBJ1-5, with D possibly being TRBD1 (6 bases). The CDR3 has 14 residues. Trimming stripped 11 bases from V and 5 bases from J, with 19 bases between. Looked up from germline, CDR1 is MNHNS and CDR2 is SASEGT. This chain's CDR3 is CALGGQGGHQPQHF. CDR3 in DNA: TGTGCCCTGGGAGGCCAAGGGGGTCATCAGCCCCAGCATTTT.

This chain uses TRBV5-1 with TRBJ2-1; no definite D call. Germline loops: CDR1 SGHRS, CDR2 YFSETQ. The CDR3 contains 15 residues. Between the trimmed V and J ends, which lost 0 bases and 6 bases, there was a span of 13 bases. CDR3 DNA sequence: TGCGCCAGCAGCTTGGTTGGCAGTCCCTCCAATGAGCAGTTCTTC. This translates into CASSLVGSPSNEQFF.

This clonotype occurred many times. The gene calls are TRBV7-2 and TRBJ1-1, with 7 bases matching TRBD1. Germline CDR1 reads SGHTA; CDR2 reads FQGNSA. CDR3 size: 13 residues. J lost 0 bases, V lost 6 bases, and 1 base had no gene match. CDR3 loop: CASRTGMNTEAFF. The DNA of the CDR3 is TGTGCCAGCAGGACAGGGATGAACACTGAAGCTTTCTTT.